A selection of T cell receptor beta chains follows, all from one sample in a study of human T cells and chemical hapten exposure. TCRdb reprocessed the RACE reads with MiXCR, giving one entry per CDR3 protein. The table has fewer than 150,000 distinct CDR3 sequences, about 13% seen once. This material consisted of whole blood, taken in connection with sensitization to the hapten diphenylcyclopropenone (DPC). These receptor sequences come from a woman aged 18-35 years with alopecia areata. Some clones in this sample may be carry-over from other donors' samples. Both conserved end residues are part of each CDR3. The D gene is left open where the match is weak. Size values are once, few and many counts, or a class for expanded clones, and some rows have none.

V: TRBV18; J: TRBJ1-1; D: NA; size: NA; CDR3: CASSPFSRAEAFF; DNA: TGTGCCAGCTCACCATTTTCCAGGGCCGAAGCTTTCTTT
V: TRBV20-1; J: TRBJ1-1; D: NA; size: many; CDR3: CSVPAIDRSLNTEAFF; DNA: TGCAGTGTGCCCGCAATTGACCGTAGCTTGAACACTGAAGCTTTCTTT
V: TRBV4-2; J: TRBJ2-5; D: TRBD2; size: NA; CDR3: CASSQDKRGGVKTQYF; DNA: TGTGCCAGCAGCCAAGACAAGCGGGGGGGCGTAAAGACCCAGTACTTC
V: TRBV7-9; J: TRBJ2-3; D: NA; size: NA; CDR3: CASSLRSSPSTDTQYF; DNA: TGTGCCAGCAGCCTACGCAGCTCTCCTAGCACAGATACGCAGTATTTT
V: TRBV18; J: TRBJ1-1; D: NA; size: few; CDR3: CASSPAGPNTEAFF; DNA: TGTGCCAGCTCACCAGCGGGTCCGAACACTGAAGCTTTCTTT
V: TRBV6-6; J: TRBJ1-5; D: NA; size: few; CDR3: CASSHKTGQPQHF; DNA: TGTGCCAGCAGTCATAAGACAGGTCAGCCCCAGCATTTT
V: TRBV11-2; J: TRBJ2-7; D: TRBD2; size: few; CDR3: CASTPSGGSSYEQYF; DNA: TGTGCCAGCACCCCTAGCGGGGGGAGCTCCTACGAGCAGTACTTC
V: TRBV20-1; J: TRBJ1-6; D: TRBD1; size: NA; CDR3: CSADRGRNSPLHF; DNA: TGCAGTGCCGACAGGGGGCGAAATTCACCCCTCCACTTT
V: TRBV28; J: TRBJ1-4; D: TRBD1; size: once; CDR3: CASRKGANEKLFF; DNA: TGTGCCAGCCGTAAGGGGGCAAATGAAAAACTGTTTTTT
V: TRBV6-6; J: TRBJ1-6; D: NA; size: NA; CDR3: CASISRTVSYNSPLHF; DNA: TGTGCCAGCATCTCCCGGACCGTCTCCTATAATTCACCCCTCCACTTT
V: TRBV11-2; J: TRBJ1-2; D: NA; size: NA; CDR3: CASSQDGFDPYGYTF; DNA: TGTGCCAGCAGTCAGGACGGATTCGACCCCTATGGCTACACCTTC
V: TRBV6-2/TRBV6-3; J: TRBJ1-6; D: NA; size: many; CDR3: CASSSSDRGSSPLHF; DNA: NA
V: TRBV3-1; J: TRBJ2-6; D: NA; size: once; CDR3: CASRDTRSGANVLTF; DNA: TGTGCCAGCAGAGACACCCGCTCTGGGGCCAACGTCCTGACTTTC
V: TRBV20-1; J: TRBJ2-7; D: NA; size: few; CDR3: CSAGHLSTGEQYF; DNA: TGCAGTGCTGGCCACCTATCCACAGGGGAGCAGTACTTC
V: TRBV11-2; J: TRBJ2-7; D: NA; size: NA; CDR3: CASSLMRTGTYEQYF; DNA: TGTGCCAGCAGCTTAATGAGGACTGGGACCTACGAGCAGTACTTC
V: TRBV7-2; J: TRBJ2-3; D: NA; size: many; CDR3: CASSLAGGPNTQYF; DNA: TGTGCCAGCAGCTTAGCGGGGGGGCCGAATACGCAGTATTTT
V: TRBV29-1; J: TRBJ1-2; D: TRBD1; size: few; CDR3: CSGTDRIYGYTF; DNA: TGCAGCGGGACGGACAGGATTTATGGCTACACCTTC
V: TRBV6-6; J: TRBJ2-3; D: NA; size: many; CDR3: CASSPDRRTSTDTQYF; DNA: TGTGCCAGCAGCCCCGACAGGAGGACTAGCACAGATACGCAGTATTTT
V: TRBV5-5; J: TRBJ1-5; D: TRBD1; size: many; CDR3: CASSLGWTGGNQPQHF; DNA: TGTGCCAGCAGCTTGGGCTGGACAGGGGGCAATCAGCCCCAGCATTTT
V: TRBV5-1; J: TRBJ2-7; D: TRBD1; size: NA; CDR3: CASSHWTGNYEQYF; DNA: TGCGCCAGCAGCCATTGGACAGGGAACTACGAGCAGTACTTC
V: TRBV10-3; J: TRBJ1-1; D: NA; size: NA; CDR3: CAIRGGELNTEAFF; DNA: TGTGCCATCAGGGGGGGCGAATTGAACACTGAAGCTTTCTTT
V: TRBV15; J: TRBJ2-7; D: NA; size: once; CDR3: CATQETERSYEQYF; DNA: TGTGCCACCCAAGAGACAGAGAGATCCTACGAGCAGTACTTC